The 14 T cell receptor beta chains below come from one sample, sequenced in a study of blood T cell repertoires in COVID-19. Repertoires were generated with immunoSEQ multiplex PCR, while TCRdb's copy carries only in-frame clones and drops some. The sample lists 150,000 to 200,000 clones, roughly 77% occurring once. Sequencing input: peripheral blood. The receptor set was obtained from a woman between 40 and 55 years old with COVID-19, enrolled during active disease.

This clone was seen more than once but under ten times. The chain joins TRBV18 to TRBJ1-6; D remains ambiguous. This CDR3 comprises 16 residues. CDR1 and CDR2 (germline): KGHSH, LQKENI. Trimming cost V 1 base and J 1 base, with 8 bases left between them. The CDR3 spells CASSPQEASYNSPLHF. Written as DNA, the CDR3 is TGTGCCAGCTCACCACAGGAGGCTTCCTATAATTCACCCCTCCACTTT.

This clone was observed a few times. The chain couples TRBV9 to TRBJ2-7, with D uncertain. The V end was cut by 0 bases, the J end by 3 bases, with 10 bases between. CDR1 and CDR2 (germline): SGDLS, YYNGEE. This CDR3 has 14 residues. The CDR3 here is CASSVAFGSYEQYF. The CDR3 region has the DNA TGTGCCAGCAGCGTAGCTTTTGGCAGCTACGAGCAGTACTTC.

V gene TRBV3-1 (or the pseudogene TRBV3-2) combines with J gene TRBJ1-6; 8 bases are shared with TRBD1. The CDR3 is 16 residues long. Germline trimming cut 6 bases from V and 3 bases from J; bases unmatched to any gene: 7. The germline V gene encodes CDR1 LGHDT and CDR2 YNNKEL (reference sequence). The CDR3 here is CASSRDRISYNSPLHF. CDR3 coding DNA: TGTGCCAGCAGTCGGGACAGGATCAGCTATAATTCACCCCTCCACTTT.

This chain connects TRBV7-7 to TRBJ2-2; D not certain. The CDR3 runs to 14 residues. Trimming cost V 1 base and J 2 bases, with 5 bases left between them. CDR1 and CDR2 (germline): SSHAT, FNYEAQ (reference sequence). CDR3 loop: CASSLGGNTGELFF. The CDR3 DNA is TGTGCCAGCAGCTTAGGTGGCAACACCGGGGAGCTGTTTTTT.

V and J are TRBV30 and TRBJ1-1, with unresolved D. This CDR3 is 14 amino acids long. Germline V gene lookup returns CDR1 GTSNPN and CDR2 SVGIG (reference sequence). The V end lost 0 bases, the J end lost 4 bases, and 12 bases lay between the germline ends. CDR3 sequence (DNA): TGTGCCTGGAGTGTACCCCTGGTCGGCACTGAAGCTTTCTTT. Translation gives CAWSVPLVGTEAFF.

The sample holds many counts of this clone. DNA for the CDR3: TGCGCCAGCAAGGTTGCTCAGGGGGACACCGGGGAGCTGTTTTTT. The encoded protein is CASKVAQGDTGELFF. The chain is built from TRBV5-1 and TRBJ2-2, with 7 bases aligning to TRBD1. Germline lookup yields CDR1 SGHRS and CDR2 YFSETQ. V lost 6 bases, J lost 3 bases, and 8 bases stayed unmatched. The CDR3 totals 15 residues.

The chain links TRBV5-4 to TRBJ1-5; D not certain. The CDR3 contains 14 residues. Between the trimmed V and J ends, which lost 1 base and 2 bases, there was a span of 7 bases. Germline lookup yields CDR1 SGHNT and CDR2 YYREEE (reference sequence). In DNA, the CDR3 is TGTGCCAGCAGCTTGTGGGGAGGCAATCAGCCCCAGCATTTT. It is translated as CASSLWGGNQPQHF.

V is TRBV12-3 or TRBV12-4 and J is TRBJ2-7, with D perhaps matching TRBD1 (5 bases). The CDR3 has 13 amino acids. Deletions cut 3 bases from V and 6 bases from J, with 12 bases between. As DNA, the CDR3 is TGTGCCAGCAGTTTTGCAGGGTCGGGCGAGCAGTACTTC. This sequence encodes CASSFAGSGEQYF.

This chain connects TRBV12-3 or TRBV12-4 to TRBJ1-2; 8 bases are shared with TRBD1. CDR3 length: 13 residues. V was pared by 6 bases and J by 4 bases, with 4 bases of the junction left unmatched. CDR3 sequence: CASRPGGRYGYTF. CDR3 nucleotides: TGTGCCAGCAGGCCAGGGGGCCGCTATGGCTACACCTTC.

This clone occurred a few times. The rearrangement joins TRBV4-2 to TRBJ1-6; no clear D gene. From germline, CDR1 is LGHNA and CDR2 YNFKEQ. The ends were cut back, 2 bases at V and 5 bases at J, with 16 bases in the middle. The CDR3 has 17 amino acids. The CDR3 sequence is CASSQIGFTVNNSPLHF. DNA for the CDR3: TGTGCCAGCAGCCAAATAGGCTTTACAGTTAATAATTCACCCCTCCACTTT.

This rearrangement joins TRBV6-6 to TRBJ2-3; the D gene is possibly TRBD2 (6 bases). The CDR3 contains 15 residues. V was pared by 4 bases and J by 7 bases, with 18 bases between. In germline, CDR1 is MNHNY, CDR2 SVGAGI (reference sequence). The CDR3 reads CASSLRGLPGNTQYF. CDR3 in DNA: TGTGCCAGCAGTTTGCGGGGACTCCCCGGGAATACGCAGTATTTT.

CDR3 sequence: CASSQDRGSPGFSYEQYF. The CDR3 region has the DNA TGCGCCAGCAGCCAAGATCGGGGGTCCCCGGGGTTCTCCTACGAGCAGTACTTC. The V and J genes are TRBV4-1 and TRBJ2-7; possible D gene TRBD2, 6 bases. This CDR3 is built from 18 residues. CDR1 and CDR2 from the germline V gene are MGHRA and YSYEKL. The germline V and J ends were trimmed by 0 bases and 0 bases, with 18 bases remaining between them.

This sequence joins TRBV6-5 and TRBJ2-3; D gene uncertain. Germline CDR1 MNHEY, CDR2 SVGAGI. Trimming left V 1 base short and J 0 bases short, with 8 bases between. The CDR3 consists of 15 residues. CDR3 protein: CASSYYLSSTDTQYF. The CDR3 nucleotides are TGTGCCAGCAGTTACTATTTATCTAGCACAGATACGCAGTATTTT.

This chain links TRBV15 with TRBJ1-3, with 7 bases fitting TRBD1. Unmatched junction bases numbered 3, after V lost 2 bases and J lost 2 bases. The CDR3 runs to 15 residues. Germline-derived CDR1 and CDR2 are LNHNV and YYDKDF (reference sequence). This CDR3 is CATSRPDRPGNTIYF. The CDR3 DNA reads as TGTGCCACCAGCAGACCGGACAGGCCTGGAAACACCATATATTTT. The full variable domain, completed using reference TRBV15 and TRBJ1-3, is DAMVIQNPRYQVTQFGKPVTLSCSQTLNHNVMYWYQQKSSQAPKLLFHYYDKDFNNEADTPDNFQSRRPNTSFCFLDIRSPGLGDTAMYLCATSRPDRPGNTIYFGEGSWLTVV.